A selection of T cell receptor beta chains follows, all from one sample in a study of T-cell memory formation after mild COVID-19. TCRdb re-analysed the 5' RACE reads in MiXCR, keeping a single row per CDR3 protein. The sample shows about 560,000 distinct CDR3 sequences, 17% of them seen only once. Source material: PBMCs or a T cell subset sorted from them (not recorded which). The receptor set was obtained from an adult woman who had mild COVID-19 (a few samples of this study predate the infection). Cell type and time point are not known. Both conserved end residues are part of each CDR3. Fields, in order: clone size, V gene, CDR3 protein. Clone size is stated in some rows and not others, as once, few, many or a class when expanded.

size: few
V: TRBV7-3
CDR3: CASSVQSGPLSGNTIYF

size: few
V: TRBV7-9
CDR3: CASSLHSVSAGNEQFF

size: .
V: TRBV6-5
CDR3: CASISPIYNEQFF

size: few
V: TRBV28
CDR3: CASSLWDRGLEQYF

size: .
V: TRBV12-3/TRBV12-4
CDR3: CASSYLRYGSRDEQFF

size: .
V: TRBV18
CDR3: CASSGTDVYEQYF

size: few
V: TRBV5-6
CDR3: CASAWGLQGAGTEAFF

size: many
V: TRBV12-3/TRBV12-4
CDR3: CASFLRGGPSGNTIYF

size: .
V: TRBV29-1
CDR3: CSVEEHGQINIQYF

size: many
V: TRBV29-1
CDR3: CSVDRANTGELFF

size: .
V: TRBV24-1
CDR3: CATSDDRMNTGELFF

size: .
V: TRBV7-6
CDR3: CASSFLGGSYQETQYF

size: .
V: TRBV30
CDR3: CAWSAGGAADTQYF

size: .
V: TRBV20-1
CDR3: CSASPDTEAFF

size: few
V: TRBV28
CDR3: CASSFPGLKQFF

size: few
V: TRBV10-3
CDR3: CAISEAPSYEQYF

size: .
V: TRBV7-8
CDR3: CASKPSGYNEQFF

size: many
V: TRBV7-6
CDR3: CASSLDRGGAKNIQYF

size: many
V: TRBV7-8
CDR3: CASSLGLTTTYEQYF

size: .
V: TRBV4-1
CDR3: CASSNLPAGGPPDTQYF

size: few
V: TRBV3-1
CDR3: CASSISGGDAFF

size: .
V: TRBV7-7
CDR3: CASSSTGSEKLFF

size: .
V: TRBV5-4
CDR3: CAIQLVRGTTGTDTQYF

size: many
V: TRBV15
CDR3: CATSLIGGGNSPLHF

size: few
V: TRBV5-1
CDR3: CASPQDLREGGNEQFF

size: .
V: TRBV5-1
CDR3: CANTTGGSGRVYNEQFF

size: many
V: TRBV4-1
CDR3: CASSQALPRGLVVNTEAFF

size: .
V: TRBV27
CDR3: CASGSFRGSYEQYF

size: .
V: TRBV7-2
CDR3: CASSLGAQSYNEQFF

size: .
V: TRBV6-5
CDR3: CASSYLGEGYTF

size: .
V: TRBV7-2
CDR3: CASSLALYWDTQYF

size: .
V: TRBV5-1
CDR3: CASTLAGPTDTQYF

size: .
V: TRBV24-1
CDR3: CATSDTGQAYGYTF

size: .
V: TRBV27
CDR3: CASSPHPSSYNEQFF

size: .
V: TRBV24-1
CDR3: CATSDLHPGGTDTQYF

size: .
V: TRBV7-9
CDR3: CASSLSVRLAGVYEQYF

size: .
V: TRBV6-5
CDR3: CASSFISSGQGNTGELFF

size: few
V: TRBV9
CDR3: CASSGSTGDEQYF

size: .
V: TRBV24-1
CDR3: CATSEHGQYTGELFF

size: .
V: TRBV6-5
CDR3: CASSPPGGGRETQYF

size: few
V: TRBV27
CDR3: CASSRLGVNYGYTF

size: few
V: TRBV20-1
CDR3: CSARIGHGGNTIYF

size: .
V: TRBV12-3/TRBV12-4
CDR3: CASSGRSGGLDTQYF

size: .
V: TRBV15
CDR3: CATSGDYSYNSPLHF

size: .
V: TRBV7-2
CDR3: CASSPTSGKGVLEQFF

size: .
V: TRBV19
CDR3: CASSISGNGNQPQHF

size: .
V: TRBV20-1
CDR3: CSARRPSGGLLDEQFF

size: .
V: TRBV4-3
CDR3: CASSQVGDTDLSSTDTQYF

size: few
V: TRBV11-2
CDR3: CASSLVEALAGGPDTQYF

size: few
V: TRBV5-1
CDR3: CASSLGLEQFF

size: .
V: TRBV5-5
CDR3: CASSLVPGLRDQPQHF

size: .
V: TRBV27
CDR3: CASSLPGGPQYF

size: few
V: TRBV10-2
CDR3: CASSDGTDSNQPQHF

size: many
V: TRBV20-1
CDR3: CSAFLLEGSSYNEQFF

size: once
V: TRBV5-1
CDR3: CASSLGDGNTGELFF

size: many
V: TRBV7-8
CDR3: CASSSGDSSYEQYF

size: .
V: TRBV9
CDR3: CASSVTGGRNTIYF

size: few
V: TRBV6-2/TRBV6-3
CDR3: CASSYERDTQYF

size: many
V: TRBV6-5
CDR3: CASSLNPGGRSNSPLHF